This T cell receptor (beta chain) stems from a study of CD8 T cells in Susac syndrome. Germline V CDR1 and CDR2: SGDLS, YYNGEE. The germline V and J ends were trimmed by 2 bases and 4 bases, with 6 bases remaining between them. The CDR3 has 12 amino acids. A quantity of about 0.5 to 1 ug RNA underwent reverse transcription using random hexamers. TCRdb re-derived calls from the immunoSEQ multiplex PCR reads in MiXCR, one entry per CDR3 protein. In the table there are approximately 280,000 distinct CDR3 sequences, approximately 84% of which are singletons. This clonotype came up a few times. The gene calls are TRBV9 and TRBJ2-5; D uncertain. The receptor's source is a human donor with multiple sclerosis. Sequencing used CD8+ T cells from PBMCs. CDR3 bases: TGTGCCAGCAGCGTCGACGGAGAGACCCAGTACTTC. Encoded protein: CASSVDGETQYF.